The 5 T cell receptor beta chains presented below share a single source sample, sequenced in a study of cytomegalovirus exposure and HLA in healthy donors. Sequencing was performed with immunoSEQ multiplex PCR; in TCRdb, only in-frame clones are kept and a portion is missing. The sample has 200,000 or so clones, around four fifths seen once; the top ten hold more than 6.5%. The sequenced sample consisted of PBMCs. These receptors originate from a man between 18 and 29 years old in good health and CMV-seropositive.

V and J are TRBV5-1 and TRBJ2-7, with D possibly matching TRBD2 (5 bases). V was trimmed by 7 bases and J by 2 bases, leaving 19 bases between them. The CDR3 totals 15 residues. Germline loops: CDR1 SGHRS, CDR2 YFSETQ. The DNA of the CDR3 is TGCGCCAGCTCCGGGGAGAAGAGATCCCCCTACGAGCAGTACTTC. Translation: CASSGEKRSPYEQYF.

V gene TRBV9 combines with J gene TRBJ2-1, with TRBD1 matching over 7 bases. V shed 3 bases and J 9 bases; nucleotides not matched to a gene: 9. This CDR3 contains 14 residues. Germline CDR1 reads SGDLS; CDR2 reads YYNGEE. This chain's CDR3 is CASSADRVGGEQFF. The CDR3, as DNA: TGTGCCAGCAGCGCCGACAGGGTAGGGGGTGAGCAGTTCTTC.

V gene TRBV13 combines with J gene TRBJ2-3, with D uncertain. The germline gives CDR1 PRHDT, CDR2 FYEKMQ (reference sequence). The CDR3 is 15 amino acids. Trimming stripped 3 bases from V and 0 bases from J, with 10 bases between. DNA of the CDR3: TGTGCCAGCAGCTTCCAATACTCTAGCACAGATACGCAGTATTTT. Translation gives CASSFQYSSTDTQYF.

In this sample, this clone turned up once. CDR3 bases: TGTGCCAGCAGCAAAGGCGGGACAGGAGGCCTTAACGAGCAGTACTTC. It translates to CASSKGGTGGLNEQYF. The V call is TRBV21-1, the J call TRBJ2-7; the table's TRBD1 call for D was not verified on the DNA. TRBV21-1 is noted as a pseudogene. The CDR3 spans 16 residues.

The chain is built from TRBV9 and TRBJ2-1, with TRBD1 matching over 7 bases. The V gene's germline CDR1 is SGDLS and CDR2 YYNGEE. Germline trimming cut 1 base from V and 6 bases from J; bases unmatched to any gene: 4. The CDR3 consists of 14 residues. CDR3 in DNA: TGTGCCAGCAGCGTAAGGGACAGACTCAATGAGCAGTTCTTC. This sequence encodes CASSVRDRLNEQFF.